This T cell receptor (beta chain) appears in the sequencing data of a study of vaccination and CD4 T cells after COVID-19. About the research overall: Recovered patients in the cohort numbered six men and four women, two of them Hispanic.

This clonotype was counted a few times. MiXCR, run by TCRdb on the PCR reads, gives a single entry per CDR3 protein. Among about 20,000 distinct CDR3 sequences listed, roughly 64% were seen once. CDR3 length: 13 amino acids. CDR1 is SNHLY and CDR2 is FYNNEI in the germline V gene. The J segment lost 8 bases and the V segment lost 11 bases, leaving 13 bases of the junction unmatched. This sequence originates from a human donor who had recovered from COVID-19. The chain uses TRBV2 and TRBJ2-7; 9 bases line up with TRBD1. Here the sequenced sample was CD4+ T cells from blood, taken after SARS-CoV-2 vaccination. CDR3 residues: CAGLGTGSPQQYF. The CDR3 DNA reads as TGTGCCGGATTGGGGACAGGGTCACCCCAGCAGTACTTC. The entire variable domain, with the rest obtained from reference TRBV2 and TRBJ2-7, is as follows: EPEVTQTPSHQVTQMGQEVILRCVPISNHLYFYWYRQILGQKVEFLVSFYNNEISEKSEIFDDQFSVERPDGSNFTLKIRSTKLEDSAMYFCAGLGTGSPQQYFGPGTRLTVT.